One and the same sample provided the 31 T cell receptor beta chains below, sequenced in a study of blood T cell repertoires in COVID-19. Sequencing was performed with immunoSEQ multiplex PCR; in TCRdb, only in-frame clones are kept and a portion is missing. The sample records under 75,000 clones, approximately 79% being singletons. Material for sequencing was peripheral blood. The origin of the receptors is a woman in her 70s with acute or convalescent COVID-19.

The chain uses TRBV27 and TRBJ2-7, with TRBD2 identical over 10 bases. V shed 6 bases, J shed 4 bases, and the junction held 6 bases outside the gene matches. Germline V lookup: CDR1 MNHEY, CDR2 SMNVEV (reference sequence). The CDR3 is made up of 14 amino acids. CDR3 protein: CASRERGGGYEQYF. The CDR3 DNA sequence: TGTGCCAGCAGGGAGCGGGGGGGCGGATACGAGCAGTACTTC.

This rearrangement joins TRBV30 to TRBJ1-4; maybe TRBD1 (6 bases). Deletions cut 0 bases from V and 4 bases from J, with 12 bases between. CDR1 is GTSNPN, CDR2 SVGIG, per germline (reference sequence). The CDR3 covers 15 residues. CDR3 residues: CAWSVGGGINEKLFF. The CDR3 DNA follows: TGTGCCTGGAGTGTAGGGGGGGGGATTAATGAAAAACTGTTTTTT.

The gene calls are TRBV7-6 and TRBJ2-3, with 9 bases identical to TRBD2. CDR3 length: 19 residues. Germline values: CDR1 SGHVS, CDR2 FNYEAQ. Unmatched junction bases numbered 16, after V lost 5 bases and J lost 1 base. CDR3 amino acids: CASSRLERGAVGRTDTQYF. The CDR3 coding sequence is TGTGCCAGCAGCCGACTAGAGCGGGGGGCTGTAGGCCGCACAGATACGCAGTATTTT.

This chain uses TRBV2 with TRBJ2-2; tentatively, D is TRBD1 (5 bases). Germline V gives CDR1 SNHLY, CDR2 FYNNEI. With 8 bases removed from V and 7 bases from J, the gap between germline ends came to 23 bases. The CDR3 is made up of 16 amino acids. Here the CDR3 reads CASSGRDQLRVGELFF. The CDR3 DNA is TGTGCCAGCTCCGGGCGCGACCAACTCAGGGTCGGGGAGCTGTTTTTT.

V and J are TRBV7-9 and TRBJ1-2; tentatively, D is TRBD1 (6 bases). CDR1 is SEHNR and CDR2 is FQNEAQ in the germline V gene (reference sequence). Trimming took off 8 bases at V and 3 bases at J, with 16 bases between the two ends. CDR3 length: 14 residues. In DNA form, the CDR3 reads TGTGCCAGCTACGGGATAGGGGGGGACTATGGCTACACCTTC. Translated, it gives CASYGIGGDYGYTF.

The CDR3 sequence: CASSGRASSGNTIYF. CDR3 nucleotides: TGTGCCAGCAGCGGCAGGGCCAGCTCTGGAAACACCATATATTTT. V usage is TRBV3-1 (or the pseudogene TRBV3-2) and J usage is TRBJ1-3; a weak D match, TRBD1 (5 bases). The V and J ends lost 5 bases and 0 bases respectively, with 11 bases between them. The length of the CDR3 is 15 residues. Per the germline V gene, CDR1 is LGHDT and CDR2 is YNNKEL (reference sequence).

This clone showed up just a few times. The CDR3 is CAISEPDSTTGSNEKLFF. The CDR3 DNA is TGTGCCATCAGTGAGCCGGATTCGACGACAGGGAGTAATGAAAAACTGTTTTTT. The chain joins TRBV10-3 to TRBJ1-4; 7 nucleotides agree with TRBD1. The CDR3 length is 18 residues. Germline CDR1 ENHRY, CDR2 SYGVKD. The V and J ends lost 2 bases and 4 bases, in that order; junction bases with no gene match: 13.

This clone was counted only a few times. The gene calls are TRBV3-1 (or the pseudogene TRBV3-2) and TRBJ2-3; D may be TRBD2 (6 bases). Germline V gene data show CDR1 as LGHDT and CDR2 as YNNKEL (reference sequence). Trimming left V 4 bases short and J 1 base short, with 15 bases between. This CDR3 has 16 amino acids. CDR3 amino acids: CASSPPAPGGTDTQYF. In nucleotides, the CDR3 is TGTGCCAGCAGCCCCCCTGCTCCGGGGGGCACAGATACGCAGTATTTT.

The chain carries TRBV9 and TRBJ1-1; maybe TRBD1 (6 bases). The CDR3 contains 14 residues. V was shortened by 4 bases and J by 5 bases, with 15 bases between the two germline ends. Germline lookup yields CDR1 SGDLS and CDR2 YYNGEE. The CDR3, as DNA: TGTGCCAGCAGCCCAATCAGGGGAGGGACTGAAGCTTTCTTT. As protein: CASSPIRGGTEAFF.

This CDR3 is CASSHLAGEQYF. CDR3 in DNA: TGTGCCAGCAGCCATTTGGCGGGGGAGCAGTACTTC. The V and J genes are TRBV3-1 (or the pseudogene TRBV3-2) and TRBJ2-7; maybe TRBD2 (6 bases). CDR3 length equals 12 residues. The V gene lost 3 bases and the J gene lost 7 bases, with 10 bases spanning the gap. Per germline, CDR1 LGHDT and CDR2 YNNKEL (reference sequence).

This clone was counted ten times or more. This chain uses TRBV19 with TRBJ1-1; TRBD1 might be the D (6 bases). This CDR3 spans 17 amino acids. Trimming took 2 bases from V and 0 from J, leaving 16 bases between them. Germline V gives CDR1 LNHDA, CDR2 SQIVND (reference sequence). The CDR3 DNA follows: TGTGCCAGTAGTATAAACAGGGCAAATTATATGAACACTGAAGCTTTCTTT. Amino acid sequence: CASSINRANYMNTEAFF.

The chain has TRBV9 and TRBJ2-1; no clear D. There are 15 residues in the CDR3. Germline lookup yields CDR1 SGDLS and CDR2 YYNGEE. V lost 3 bases and J lost 0, with 10 bases in between. The CDR3 here is CASSASVGSYNEQFF. The CDR3 DNA sequence: TGTGCCAGCAGCGCCAGCGTTGGCTCCTACAATGAGCAGTTCTTC.

This clone was seen just once. The chain links TRBV9 to TRBJ1-5; TRBD1 matches at 7 bases. Germline lookup yields CDR1 SGDLS and CDR2 YYNGEE. Unmatched junction bases numbered 6, after V lost 2 bases and J lost 7 bases. The CDR3 consists of 14 residues. The CDR3 here is CASSVGTDTQPQHF. Here the CDR3 DNA reads TGTGCCAGCAGCGTTGGGACAGACACCCAGCCCCAGCATTTT.

The gene calls are TRBV9 and TRBJ2-3; no reliable D call. The CDR3 is made up of 14 amino acids. Per the germline V gene, CDR1 is SGDLS and CDR2 is YYNGEE. Trimming removed 0 bases from V and 2 bases from J, with 7 bases in between. The CDR3 DNA is TGTGCCAGCAGCGTAGACAGCCTCACAGATACGCAGTATTTT. It is translated as CASSVDSLTDTQYF.

V gene TRBV11-1 combines with J gene TRBJ2-7, with 7 nucleotides matching TRBD1. Losses at the gene ends were 4 bases for V and 10 bases for J; bases not matched to a gene: 10. The CDR3 contains 13 residues. Per the germline V gene, CDR1 is SGHAT and CDR2 is FQDESV (reference sequence). CDR3 nucleotide sequence: TGTGCCAGCAGCTCCAGTACCTGGGACAGTCAGTACTTC. Translating it yields CASSSSTWDSQYF.

This clone was observed once. The CDR3, as DNA: TGTGCCATCTCTCCCCTAGCGGGGCGCACAGATACGCAGTATTTT. This translates into CAISPLAGRTDTQYF. V usage is TRBV10-3 and J usage is TRBJ2-3; the match to TRBD2 covers 9 bases. The germline CDR1 and CDR2 sequences are ENHRY and SYGVKD. Germline trimming cut 8 bases from V and 1 base from J; bases unmatched to any gene: 7. The CDR3 runs 15 residues.

V is TRBV29-1 and J is TRBJ2-7; 7 bases line up with TRBD1. The CDR3 covers 11 residues. V gave up 7 bases and J gave up 4 bases; unmatched junction bases: 4. Germline V gene lookup returns CDR1 SQVTM and CDR2 ANQGSEA. The CDR3 here is CSGTGQYEQYF. The CDR3 region has the DNA TGCAGCGGAACGGGACAGTACGAGCAGTACTTC.

The V call is TRBV25-1, the J call TRBJ1-4; TRBD1 might be the D (5 bases). Trimming took off 1 base at V and 1 base at J, with 10 bases between the two ends. This CDR3 has 16 residues. CDR1 is MGHDK and CDR2 is SYGVNS in the germline V gene. This CDR3 reads CASSEFGRETNEKLFF. Written as DNA, the CDR3 is TGTGCCAGCAGTGAATTCGGCAGGGAAACTAATGAAAAACTGTTTTTT.

This chain connects TRBV2 to TRBJ2-6; D uncertain. Per germline, CDR1 SNHLY and CDR2 FYNNEI. The V end was cut by 6 bases, the J end by 4 bases, with 13 bases between. This CDR3 spans 15 amino acids. The CDR3 DNA sequence: TGTGCCAGCAGCTTGACACGAACAGGGGCCAACGTCCTGACTTTC. Its protein is CASSLTRTGANVLTF.

V is TRBV3-1 (or the pseudogene TRBV3-2) and J is TRBJ1-2; perhaps TRBD1 as D (6 bases). The germline V and J ends were trimmed by 2 bases and 8 bases, with 12 bases remaining between them. This CDR3 is built from 13 residues. Per the germline V gene, CDR1 is LGHDT and CDR2 is YNNKEL (reference sequence). The CDR3 coding sequence is TGTGCCAGCAGCCAACAGGGGTCGGGCGGCTACACCTTC. Protein product: CASSQQGSGGYTF.

The chain employs TRBV5-5 and TRBJ2-2; the match to TRBD2 covers 9 bases. With V trimmed by 4 bases and J by 4 bases, 5 bases remained unmatched. Germline loops: CDR1 SGHKS, CDR2 YYEKEE (reference sequence). This CDR3 contains 15 residues. CDR3 in DNA: TGTGCCAGCAGCACCCTAGCGGGGCCCACCGGGGAGCTGTTTTTT. Residues: CASSTLAGPTGELFF.

The chain combines TRBV2 with TRBJ2-1; D not resolved. The CDR3 is 13 residues long. Germline lookup yields CDR1 SNHLY and CDR2 FYNNEI. Trimming removed 3 bases at V and 14 bases at J, with 17 bases between. CDR3 loop: CASSDGQNYAEFF. For the CDR3, the DNA is TGTGCCAGCAGTGATGGCCAGAACTATGCGGAGTTCTTC.

The sample holds a few counts of this clone. The gene calls are TRBV5-4 and TRBJ2-1; D is perhaps TRBD2 (7 bases). This CDR3 region has 17 residues. Germline assignment: CDR1 SGHNT and CDR2 YYREEE (reference sequence). The ends were cut back, 4 bases at V and 1 base at J, with 18 bases in the middle. CDR3 loop: CASSEPRGGNSYNEQFF. As DNA, the CDR3 is TGTGCCAGCAGCGAACCGAGGGGGGGTAATTCCTACAATGAGCAGTTCTTC.

The chain links TRBV4-3 to TRBJ1-5; 7 bases fit TRBD1. There are 15 residues in the CDR3. From germline, CDR1 is LGHNA and CDR2 YSLEER. The junction had 4 bases not matched to a gene; V was cut back by 3 bases and J by 2 bases. This CDR3 reads CASSHDRAGNQPQHF. CDR3 DNA sequence: TGCGCCAGCAGCCACGACAGGGCGGGCAATCAGCCCCAGCATTTT.

V and J are TRBV7-8 and TRBJ2-2; possible D gene TRBD1, 6 bases. This CDR3 region has 12 residues. In germline, CDR1 is SGHVS, CDR2 FQNEAQ. V dropped 10 bases and J dropped 4 bases, with 10 bases sitting between them. CDR3 amino acids: CAKQGLTGELFF. The CDR3 bases are TGTGCCAAGCAGGGGCTCACCGGGGAGCTGTTTTTT.

The rearrangement uses TRBV6-2 or TRBV6-3 and TRBJ2-5, with TRBD1 identical over 7 bases. Per the germline V gene, CDR1 is MNHEY and CDR2 is SVGEGT. CDR3 length: 15 amino acids. V shed 5 bases and J 5 bases; nucleotides not matched to a gene: 11. CDR3: CASSGAQKQGETQYF. The CDR3 nucleotides are TGTGCCAGCAGTGGGGCCCAAAAACAGGGGGAGACCCAGTACTTC.

The V gene is TRBV5-1, the J gene TRBJ2-6, with 8 positions matching TRBD1. CDR1 is SGHRS, CDR2 YFSETQ, per germline. Trimming removed 3 bases from V and 2 bases from J; junction bases left unmatched: 10. CDR3 length: 18 amino acids. The CDR3 DNA reads as TGCGCCAGCAGCTCCTGGACAGGGATCACGCCTGGGGCCAACGTCCTGACTTTC. Its protein product is CASSSWTGITPGANVLTF.

This rearrangement joins TRBV12-3 or TRBV12-4 to TRBJ2-2, with D unresolved. The CDR3 loop spans 13 amino acids. V lost 6 bases to trimming and J lost 1 base, with 6 bases between them. The CDR3 loop reads CASSAVNTGELFF. The CDR3 region has the DNA TGTGCCAGCAGCGCGGTGAACACCGGGGAGCTGTTTTTT.

V is TRBV18 and J is TRBJ1-2; possible D gene TRBD1, 5 bases. This CDR3 comprises 14 residues. Trimming cost V 1 base and J 6 bases, with 12 bases left between them. Looked up from germline, CDR1 is KGHSH and CDR2 is LQKENI. The CDR3 protein is CASSPQGIGDGYTF. The CDR3 coding sequence is TGTGCCAGCTCACCACAGGGGATTGGGGATGGCTACACCTTC.

The chain is built from TRBV5-1 and TRBJ2-7; TRBD2 is a possible D gene (5 bases). The germline V gene encodes CDR1 SGHRS and CDR2 YFSETQ. This CDR3 is 13 amino acids long. V gave up 0 bases and J gave up 13 bases, with 17 bases separating them. The CDR3 region is CASSLDSGSAQYF. DNA for the CDR3: TGCGCCAGCAGCTTGGATTCGGGATCAGCGCAATACTTC.

The chain combines TRBV15 with TRBJ1-5, with TRBD1 matching over 7 bases. V lost 6 bases to trimming and J lost 7 bases; unmatched junction nucleotides: 3. From germline, CDR1 is LNHNV and CDR2 YYDKDF (reference sequence). The CDR3 is made up of 12 amino acids. This CDR3 is CATSSRGQPQHF. The CDR3 coding sequence is TGTGCCACCAGTAGCAGGGGGCAGCCCCAGCATTTT.